Listed below are T cell receptor beta chains from one sample, sequenced in a study of technical replicates of blood from a handful of donors. The protocol was immunoSEQ multiplex PCR, while the TCRdb copy is restricted to in-frame clones and leaves out a portion. The table includes about 80,000 clones, 91% detected once. Sample: T cells isolated from PBMCs. These receptors all come from a human donor in good health. Both conserved end residues are part of each CDR3. The D gene is left open where the match is weak. Clone size is stated in some rows and not others, as once, few, many or a class when expanded.

d_call: -; clone_size: -; v_call: TRBV4-1; j_call: TRBJ2-3; cdr3_nt: TGCGCCAGCAGCCTCCAGGGCGATTTATCAGCAGATACGCAGTATTTT; cdr3_aa: CASSLQGDLSADTQYF
d_call: TRBD1; clone_size: -; v_call: TRBV7-9; j_call: TRBJ2-7; cdr3_nt: TGTGCCACTGAGGACAGGCGCGCCTACGAGCAGTACTTC; cdr3_aa: CATEDRRAYEQYF
d_call: -; clone_size: -; v_call: TRBV28; j_call: TRBJ1-4; cdr3_nt: TGTGCCAGCAGTTTACCCGAATACGGGAAATGGGAAAAACTGTTTTTT; cdr3_aa: CASSLPEYGKWEKLFF
d_call: -; clone_size: -; v_call: TRBV7-6; j_call: TRBJ2-2; cdr3_nt: TGTGCCAGCGGCGTGGGAACAGGGAGCACCGGGGAGCTGTTTTTT; cdr3_aa: CASGVGTGSTGELFF
d_call: -; clone_size: -; v_call: TRBV7-7; j_call: TRBJ1-1; cdr3_nt: TGTGCTAGCAGCTTAGTACCGCAGTCGAACACTGAAGCTTTCTTT; cdr3_aa: CASSLVPQSNTEAFF
d_call: TRBD1; clone_size: -; v_call: TRBV23-1; j_call: TRBJ2-3; cdr3_nt: TGCGCCAGCAGTCACTCCGGGACAGGGGCCTCTAGCACAGATACGCAGTATTTT; cdr3_aa: CASSHSGTGASSTDTQYF
d_call: TRBD1; clone_size: -; v_call: TRBV27; j_call: TRBJ2-7; cdr3_nt: TGTGCCAGCAGTGAAGGGACAGGGCACTACGAGCAGTACTTC; cdr3_aa: CASSEGTGHYEQYF
d_call: TRBD1; clone_size: -; v_call: TRBV5-1; j_call: TRBJ2-1; cdr3_nt: TGCGCCAGCGCCCGTGCCCGGGACAGGGAACAGTTCTTC; cdr3_aa: CASARARDREQFF
d_call: -; clone_size: -; v_call: TRBV7-2; j_call: TRBJ1-6; cdr3_nt: TGTGCCAGCAGCTACCACGCTGGGACACCATCTTCACCCCTCCACTTT; cdr3_aa: CASSYHAGTPSSPLHF
d_call: -; clone_size: once; v_call: TRBV14; j_call: TRBJ1-2; cdr3_nt: TGTGCCAGCAGCCAAGATCCCTTCTACTATGGCTACACCTTC; cdr3_aa: CASSQDPFYYGYTF
d_call: TRBD2; clone_size: -; v_call: TRBV4-1; j_call: TRBJ2-7; cdr3_nt: TGCGCCAGCAGCCCAGCGGGAGTAGGATACGAGCAGTACTTC; cdr3_aa: CASSPAGVGYEQYF
d_call: TRBD1; clone_size: -; v_call: TRBV28; j_call: TRBJ1-5; cdr3_nt: TGTGCCAGCAGTTCGGTGGGACAGACATCGGGCAATCAGCCCCAGCATTTT; cdr3_aa: CASSSVGQTSGNQPQHF
d_call: -; clone_size: -; v_call: TRBV28; j_call: TRBJ1-3; cdr3_nt: TGTGCCTCCCAGGACTTTGGAAACACCATATATTTT; cdr3_aa: CASQDFGNTIYF
d_call: TRBD2; clone_size: -; v_call: TRBV19; j_call: TRBJ2-1; cdr3_nt: TGTGCCAGTAGTCTTATAGCGGGGTACAATGAGCAGTTCTTC; cdr3_aa: CASSLIAGYNEQFF
d_call: TRBD1; clone_size: -; v_call: TRBV7-9; j_call: TRBJ1-4; cdr3_nt: TGTGCCAGCAGCTTAGGGGTAGACAGGGATTTCGAAAAACTGTTTTTT; cdr3_aa: CASSLGVDRDFEKLFF
d_call: -; clone_size: once; v_call: TRBV29-1; j_call: TRBJ1-2; cdr3_nt: TGCAGCGTTGAACGGGGACTTAACTATGGCTACACCTTC; cdr3_aa: CSVERGLNYGYTF
d_call: -; clone_size: -; v_call: TRBV27; j_call: TRBJ2-1; cdr3_nt: TGTGCCAGCAGTTTACGGGACATCTACAATGAGCAGTTCTTC; cdr3_aa: CASSLRDIYNEQFF
d_call: TRBD2; clone_size: -; v_call: TRBV2; j_call: TRBJ2-7; cdr3_nt: TGTGCCAGCAGAGAACTAGCGGGATCCCTCCACGAGCAGTACTTC; cdr3_aa: CASRELAGSLHEQYF
d_call: -; clone_size: -; v_call: TRBV7-2; j_call: TRBJ2-7; cdr3_nt: TGTGCCAGCAGCTTAGCGGCAGGGCCCTACGAGCAGTACTTC; cdr3_aa: CASSLAAGPYEQYF
d_call: -; clone_size: -; v_call: TRBV10-3; j_call: TRBJ1-1; cdr3_nt: TGTGCCATCAGTGAGTTACAGGGGAACACTGAAGCTTTCTTT; cdr3_aa: CAISELQGNTEAFF
d_call: -; clone_size: -; v_call: TRBV19; j_call: TRBJ1-2; cdr3_nt: TGTGCCAGTAGTGATCAGGGAGGAGGTGGTTATGGCTACACCTTC; cdr3_aa: CASSDQGGGGYGYTF
d_call: -; clone_size: once; v_call: TRBV7-9; j_call: TRBJ1-1; cdr3_nt: TGTGCCAGCAGCTCCGGAGGGGCTAACACTGAAGCTTTCTTT; cdr3_aa: CASSSGGANTEAFF
d_call: -; clone_size: -; v_call: TRBV7-9; j_call: TRBJ2-5; cdr3_nt: TGTGCCAGCAGCTTCCGGGAAGAGACCCAGTACTTC; cdr3_aa: CASSFREETQYF
d_call: -; clone_size: once; v_call: TRBV28; j_call: TRBJ1-5; cdr3_nt: TGTGCCAGCAGTTTTGGCGGGGGGGAGAATCAGCCCCAGCATTTT; cdr3_aa: CASSFGGGENQPQHF
d_call: TRBD1; clone_size: -; v_call: TRBV7-2; j_call: TRBJ2-1; cdr3_nt: TGTGCCAGCAGGCTAACAGGGGGCAATGAGCAGTTCTTC; cdr3_aa: CASRLTGGNEQFF
d_call: -; clone_size: -; v_call: TRBV10-3; j_call: TRBJ2-1; cdr3_nt: TGTGCCATCAGTGAGTCGGGGGCGGGAGATGGCAATGAGCAGTTCTTC; cdr3_aa: CAISESGAGDGNEQFF
d_call: TRBD1; clone_size: -; v_call: TRBV28; j_call: TRBJ2-7; cdr3_nt: TGTGCCAGCAGGTCCGGGACAGGCCTTGTCTACGAGCAGTACTTC; cdr3_aa: CASRSGTGLVYEQYF
d_call: -; clone_size: -; v_call: TRBV28; j_call: TRBJ1-2; cdr3_nt: TGTGCCAGCAAGGGGTCCAGGGGTGGCTACACCTTC; cdr3_aa: CASKGSRGGYTF
d_call: -; clone_size: -; v_call: TRBV9; j_call: TRBJ2-7; cdr3_nt: TGTGCCAGCAGCGTAGATCCAGGGGGGAACGAGCAGTACTTC; cdr3_aa: CASSVDPGGNEQYF
d_call: TRBD1; clone_size: -; v_call: TRBV7-9; j_call: TRBJ1-5; cdr3_nt: TGTGCCAGCAGCTCGACAGGGGAAGGGCAGCCCCAGCATTTT; cdr3_aa: CASSSTGEGQPQHF
d_call: TRBD2; clone_size: -; v_call: TRBV5-1; j_call: TRBJ2-7; cdr3_nt: TGCGCCAGCACCTCTAGCGGGAGAGAGCAGTACTTC; cdr3_aa: CASTSSGREQYF